This T cell receptor (beta chain) was identified in a study of T cell responses to AZD1222 COVID-19 vaccine. Overall study results and limits: Repertoires were obtained solely post-peak T cell response. In a largely white British group with more females than males, clonal diversity was possibly underestimated.

Germline lookup yields CDR1 SGHNT and CDR2 YENEEA. There are 15 residues in the CDR3. V lost 5 bases to trimming and J lost 4 bases; unmatched junction nucleotides: 8. With respect to this clone: As yet, its antigen is unknown.

Repertoires were generated with immunoSEQ multiplex PCR, while TCRdb's copy carries only in-frame clones and drops some. This sample has some 110,000 clones, with approximately 89% found just once. This sequence joins TRBV11-3 and TRBJ2-1, with 7 bases matching TRBD2. The input for sequencing was peripheral blood, taken on day 0 of AZD1222 vaccination. This TCR was recovered from an adult in good health. CDR3 nucleotide sequence: TGTGCCAGCAGCCCTGGGGGGGACCGATACAATGAGCAGTTCTTC. Translated: CASSPGGDRYNEQFF.